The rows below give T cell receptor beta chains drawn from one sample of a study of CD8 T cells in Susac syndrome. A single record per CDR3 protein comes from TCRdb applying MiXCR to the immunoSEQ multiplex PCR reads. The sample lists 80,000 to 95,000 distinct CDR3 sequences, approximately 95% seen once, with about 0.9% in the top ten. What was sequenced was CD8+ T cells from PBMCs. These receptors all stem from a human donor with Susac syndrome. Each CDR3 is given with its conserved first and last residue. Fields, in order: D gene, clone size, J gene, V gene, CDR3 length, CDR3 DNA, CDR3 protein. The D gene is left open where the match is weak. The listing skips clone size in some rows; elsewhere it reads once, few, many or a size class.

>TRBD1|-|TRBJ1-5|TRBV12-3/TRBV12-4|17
TGTGCCAGCAGTTTATGGGGGACAGGGTTTATGGGCGAGCCCCAGCATTTT
CASSLWGTGFMGEPQHF
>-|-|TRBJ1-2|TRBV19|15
TGTGCCAGTAGAACACTCCAGGGACTGATCTATGGCTACACCTTC
CASRTLQGLIYGYTF
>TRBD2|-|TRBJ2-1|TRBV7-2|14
TGTGCCAGCAGGAGCTTACTCGGGGGGAATGAGCAGTTCTTC
CASRSLLGGNEQFF
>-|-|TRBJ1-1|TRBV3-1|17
TGTGCCAGCAGCCAAGATCATGTTTACACTATGAACACTGAAGCTTTCTTT
CASSQDHVYTMNTEAFF
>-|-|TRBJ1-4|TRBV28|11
TGTGCCAGCAGTTTTCGAGGTAAACTGTTTTTT
CASSFRGKLFF
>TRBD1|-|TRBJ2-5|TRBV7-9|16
TGTGCCAGCAGCTTACCCAGCGACAGGGTGCAAGCGACCCAGTACTTC
CASSLPSDRVQATQYF
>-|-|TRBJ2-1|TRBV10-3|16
TGTGCCATCAGTGAGTCCAGGGCCCCCTTCTACAATGAGCAGTTCTTC
CAISESRAPFYNEQFF
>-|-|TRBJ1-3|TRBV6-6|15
TGTGCCAGCAGTTACTCAGAGAGCACTGGAAACACCATATATTTT
CASSYSESTGNTIYF
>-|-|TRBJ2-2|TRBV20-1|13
TGCAGTGCTAGAGGGCAACTCACCGGGGAGCTGTTTTTT
CSARGQLTGELFF
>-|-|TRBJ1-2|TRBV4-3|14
TGCGCCAGCAGCCAAGTGGGGAGCCACTATGGCTACACCTTC
CASSQVGSHYGYTF
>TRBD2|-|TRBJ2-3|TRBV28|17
TGTGCCAGCAGTCAGCAACTAGCGGGAGGGCCAACAGATACGCAGTATTTT
CASSQQLAGGPTDTQYF
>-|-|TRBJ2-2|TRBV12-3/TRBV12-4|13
TGTGCCAGCAGTCCACAGGGACCCGGGGAGCTGTTTTTT
CASSPQGPGELFF
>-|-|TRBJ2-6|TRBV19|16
TGTGCCAGTCTTCCCCAGGTCGGCTCTGGGGCCAACGTCCTGACTTTC
CASLPQVGSGANVLTF
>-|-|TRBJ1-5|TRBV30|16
TGTGCCTGGAGTCTATACGCAACAGATATCAATCAGCCCCAGCATTTT
CAWSLYATDINQPQHF
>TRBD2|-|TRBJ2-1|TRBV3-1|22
TGTGCCAGCAGCCAAGATTGGGCACTGGGGACTAGCGGGAGGGCCGCCTACAATGAGCAGTTCTTC
CASSQDWALGTSGRAAYNEQFF
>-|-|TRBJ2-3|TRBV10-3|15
TGTGCCATCAGACCGGACAGTCCTAGCACAGATACGCAGTATTTT
CAIRPDSPSTDTQYF
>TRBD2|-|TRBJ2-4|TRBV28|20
TGTGCCAGCAGTTTAGCGGGGAACGGACTAGCGGGTCTAGCCAAAAACATTCAGTACTTC
CASSLAGNGLAGLAKNIQYF
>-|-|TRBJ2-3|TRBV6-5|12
TGTGCCAGCAGGGGGTCTGCAGATACGCAGTATTTT
CASRGSADTQYF
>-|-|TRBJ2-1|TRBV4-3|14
TGCGCCAGCAGCCAAGAGGGGAATTACAATGAGCAGTTCTTC
CASSQEGNYNEQFF
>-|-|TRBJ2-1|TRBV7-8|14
TGTGCCAGCAGCTTCAAGGGACTTTCCAATGAGCAGTTCTTC
CASSFKGLSNEQFF
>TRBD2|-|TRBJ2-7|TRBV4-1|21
TGCGCCAGCAGCCAAGATCCGTTTATGGCTAGCGGGGGGGCTATGGGATACGAGCAGTACTTC
CASSQDPFMASGGAMGYEQYF
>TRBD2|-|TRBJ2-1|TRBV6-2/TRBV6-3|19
TGTGCCAGCAGTTACGATGTGACTAGCGGGAGTTACTCCTACAATGAGCAGTTCTTC
CASSYDVTSGSYSYNEQFF
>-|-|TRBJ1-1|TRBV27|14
TGTGCCAGCAGTTTGGGCGGGTGGAACACTGAAGCTTTCTTT
CASSLGGWNTEAFF
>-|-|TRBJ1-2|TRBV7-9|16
TGTGCCAGCAGCTTAGCGCTAAGGACAGCAGCGGGGGGCTACACCTTC
CASSLALRTAAGGYTF
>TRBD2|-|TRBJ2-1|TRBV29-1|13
TGCAGCGTTGGAGTTAGCGGGGGGGGTGAGCAGTTCTTC
CSVGVSGGGEQFF
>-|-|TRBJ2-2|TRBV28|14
TGTGCCAGCAGCCCGGGTGGGGGGGCCCGGGAGCTGTTTTTT
CASSPGGGARELFF
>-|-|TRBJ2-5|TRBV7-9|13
TGTGCCAGCAGCCCGGACTCGGCAGAGACCCAGTACTTC
CASSPDSAETQYF
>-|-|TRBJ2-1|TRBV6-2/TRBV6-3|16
TGTGCCAGCACGCCAGGAGACGTGAGCTCCTACAATGAGCAGTTCTTC
CASTPGDVSSYNEQFF
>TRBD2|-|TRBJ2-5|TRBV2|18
TGTGCCAGCAGTGAAGCCCTTTTCCTAGCGGGAGATGAGGAGACCCAGTACTTC
CASSEALFLAGDEETQYF
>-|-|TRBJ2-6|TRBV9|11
TGTGCCAGCAGCGATCCCAACGTCCTGACTTTC
CASSDPNVLTF
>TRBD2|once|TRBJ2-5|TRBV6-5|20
TGTGCCAGCAGTTACTCAGAACCAGCGGGAGGCCTTGGGGTTCAAGAGACCCAGTACTTC
CASSYSEPAGGLGVQETQYF
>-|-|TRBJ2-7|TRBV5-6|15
TGTGCCAGCAGCTTGGCGGGCTGGAGAGACCACGAGCAGTACTTC
CASSLAGWRDHEQYF
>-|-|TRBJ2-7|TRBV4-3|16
TGCGCCAGCAGCCAAGAAGAAGGCGAGGGCCGCTACGAGCAGTACTTC
CASSQEEGEGRYEQYF
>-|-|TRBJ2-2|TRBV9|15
TGTGCCAGCAGCGTGCTCCAGGACTCCACCGGGGAGCTGTTTTTT
CASSVLQDSTGELFF
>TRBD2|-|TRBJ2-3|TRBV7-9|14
TGTGCCAGCTCGGGGGAGGGTAGCACAGATACGCAGTATTTT
CASSGEGSTDTQYF
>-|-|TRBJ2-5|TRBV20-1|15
TGCAGTGCTAGAGCCCTTGGACTGCTCCAAGAGACCCAGTACTTC
CSARALGLLQETQYF
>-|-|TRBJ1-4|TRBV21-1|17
TGTGCCAGCCACTACAGGGGGCCAGTCACGGCTAATGAAAAACTGTTTTTT
CASHYRGPVTANEKLFF
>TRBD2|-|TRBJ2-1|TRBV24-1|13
TGTGCCACCAGTCTACTAGCGGTTGGTGAGCAGTTCTTC
CATSLLAVGEQFF
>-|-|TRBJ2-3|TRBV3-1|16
TGTGCCAGCAGCCAATCCTCCGCGTATGGCACAGATACGCAGTATTTT
CASSQSSAYGTDTQYF
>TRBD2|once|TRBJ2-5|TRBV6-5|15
TGTGCCAGCAGCCGGGGACTAGCGGGAGACGAGACCCAGTACTTC
CASSRGLAGDETQYF
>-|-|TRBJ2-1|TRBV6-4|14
TGTGCCAAACTCCCAGGGAGCTCCTACAATGAGCAGTTCTTC
CAKLPGSSYNEQFF
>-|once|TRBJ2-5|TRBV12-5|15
TGTGCTAGTGGTTCTAACAGCCTCGGGGTGGAGACCCAGTACTTC
CASGSNSLGVETQYF